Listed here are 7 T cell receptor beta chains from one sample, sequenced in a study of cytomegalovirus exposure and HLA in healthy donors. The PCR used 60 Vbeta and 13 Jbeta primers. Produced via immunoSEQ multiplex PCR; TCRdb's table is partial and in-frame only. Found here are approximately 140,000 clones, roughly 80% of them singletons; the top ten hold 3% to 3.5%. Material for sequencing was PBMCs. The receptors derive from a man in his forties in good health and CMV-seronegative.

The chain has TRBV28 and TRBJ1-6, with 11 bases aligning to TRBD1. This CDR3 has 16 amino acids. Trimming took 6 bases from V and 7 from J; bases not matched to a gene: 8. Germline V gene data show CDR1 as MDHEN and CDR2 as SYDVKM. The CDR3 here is CASSTTGTGGNSPLHF. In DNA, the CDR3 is TGTGCCAGCAGCACCACCGGGACAGGGGGGAATTCACCCCTCCACTTT.

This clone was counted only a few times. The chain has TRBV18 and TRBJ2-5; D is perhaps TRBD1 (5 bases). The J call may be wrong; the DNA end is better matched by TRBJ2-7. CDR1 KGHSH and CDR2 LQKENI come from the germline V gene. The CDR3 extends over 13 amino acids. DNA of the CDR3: TGTGCCAGCTCACCCAACAGGTTCGGCGAGCAGTACTTC. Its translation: CASSPNRFGEQYF.

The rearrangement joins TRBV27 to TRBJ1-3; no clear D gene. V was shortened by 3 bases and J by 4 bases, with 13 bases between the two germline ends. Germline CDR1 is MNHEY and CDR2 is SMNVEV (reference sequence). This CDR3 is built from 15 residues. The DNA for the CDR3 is TGTGCCAGCAGTTTCCGGGGTGCTTACGGAAACACCATATATTTT. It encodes CASSFRGAYGNTIYF.

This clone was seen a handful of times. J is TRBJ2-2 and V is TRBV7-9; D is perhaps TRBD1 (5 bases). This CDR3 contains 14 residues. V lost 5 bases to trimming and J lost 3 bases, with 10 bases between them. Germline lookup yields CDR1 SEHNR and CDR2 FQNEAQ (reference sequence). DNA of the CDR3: TGTGCCAGCAGCCCCGACAGATACACCGGGGAGCTGTTTTTT. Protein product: CASSPDRYTGELFF.

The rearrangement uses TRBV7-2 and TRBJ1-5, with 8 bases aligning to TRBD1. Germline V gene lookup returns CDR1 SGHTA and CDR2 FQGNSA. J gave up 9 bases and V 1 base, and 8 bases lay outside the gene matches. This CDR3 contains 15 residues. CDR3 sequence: CASSLGSGTGGPQHF. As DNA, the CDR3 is TGTGCCAGCAGCTTAGGATCCGGGACAGGAGGGCCCCAGCATTTT.

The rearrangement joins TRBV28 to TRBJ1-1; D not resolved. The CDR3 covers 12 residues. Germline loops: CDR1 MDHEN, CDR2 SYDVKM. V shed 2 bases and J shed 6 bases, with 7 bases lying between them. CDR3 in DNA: TGTGCCAGCAGTTTACGGAGCTCTGAAGCTTTCTTT. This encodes CASSLRSSEAFF.

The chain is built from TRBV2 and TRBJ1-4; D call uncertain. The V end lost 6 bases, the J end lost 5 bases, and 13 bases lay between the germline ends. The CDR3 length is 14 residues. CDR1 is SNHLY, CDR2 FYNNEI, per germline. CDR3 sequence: CASRVYLTNEKLFF. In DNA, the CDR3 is TGTGCCAGCAGGGTCTACCTAACGAATGAAAAACTGTTTTTT.